The following is a T cell receptor beta chain sequence with its context. No antigen is known for it. The V gene lost 4 bases and the J gene lost 2 bases, with 16 bases spanning the gap. Germline lookup yields CDR1 KGHDR and CDR2 SFDVKD. CDR3 length: 16 residues. A modified ARM-PCR protocol with three rounds of nested PCR amplified TCRbeta. Each CDR3 protein gets one entry after TCRdb re-called the multiplex PCR reads with MiXCR. The sample consists of 35,000 to 55,000 distinct CDR3 sequences, roughly 66% of them appearing once. The template was RNA from unsorted bulk tissue. Distant lung tissue was collected more than 3 cm away from the tumor edge. Chemotherapy-naive patients with new lung cancer underwent thoracic surgery in China, August–November 2014. This entry belongs to a study of tumor and adjacent non-tumor tissue in lung cancer. Study in general: Stage I to III disease affected some 11 men and roughly five women aged about 30 to 76.

Notes on the study in general: TCR diversity was significantly greater in tumor than normal lung tissue.

The TCR comes from a man aged 50-60 years with non-small cell lung cancer. Sequencing was carried out using distant non-tumor lung tissue. The chain joins TRBV24-1 to TRBJ2-5; no firm D call. CDR3 DNA sequence: TGTGCCACCAGTGACACTAATCAGGCGACGCAAGAGACCCAGTACTTC. Amino acid sequence: CATSDTNQATQETQYF.